This T cell receptor beta chain was sequenced during a study of regulatory T cells in long-lasting Graves disease. Study-level findings and limits: Whereas new patients shared 950 to 1,000 public clonotypes, persistent patients shared more, at 2,500 to 3,500. There were preferences for TRBV28, TRBJ1-2 and TRBJ2-5 in persistent disease. Persistent Graves' disease cases displayed lower TCR diversity than newly diagnosed ones.

Building of the TCR beta libraries involved iRepertoire HTBI primers and Arm-PCR of CDR3 regions. One entry per CDR3 protein results from TCRdb running MiXCR on the multiplex PCR reads. The sample records approximately 210,000 distinct CDR3 sequences, roughly 18% being singletons. This clonotype was recorded at least ten times. Its cognate antigen is unknown. The ends were cut back, 7 bases at V and 1 base at J, with 10 bases in the middle. There are 13 residues in the CDR3. Germline-derived CDR1 and CDR2 are MNHNS and SASEGT. Described time point: newly diagnosed GD, antithyroid drugs for less than 3 months. After RNA was extracted from PBMCs, the TCR library was made from it. The diagnosis of Graves' disease used American Thyroid Association guidelines.

The sequence was collected from a female donor with Graves disease. This chain connects TRBV6-1 to TRBJ2-5; tentatively, D is TRBD1 (6 bases). Specimen: peripheral blood mononuclear cells (PBMCs), collected at new diagnosis, from a patient treated with antithyroid drugs. CDR3 in DNA: TGTGCCAGCAAGTTGACAGGCCAAGAGACCCAGTACTTC. Protein sequence: CASKLTGQETQYF.